Here is one T cell receptor beta chain with its context. Antigen unknown. Sequencing used immunoSEQ multiplex PCR; TCRdb keeps in-frame clones, though not all of them. The repertoire holds over 150,000 clones, less than 95% seen once, with about 2.9% in the top ten. The data belong to a study of cytomegalovirus exposure and HLA in healthy donors. Across the whole study: It was reported in a later analysis that the same platform had been used for the 120 or so validation repertoires as for the 550 to 700 first-cohort repertoires. General observations from the study: A subsequent analysis found that TCR clusters from the first cohort also tended to co-occur in the roughly 120 validation repertoires, with approximately 95% of cluster scores above 0. Most TCRs appeared rarely, but some public TCRs recurred in many donors.

Trimming took off 4 bases at V and 4 bases at J, with 13 bases between the two ends. CDR1 is MNHNS, CDR2 SASEGT, per germline. There are 14 residues in the CDR3. Among the roughly 120 subjects of the validation cohort, separate from the roughly 600-subject first cohort, were the donors. The sequence came from a woman between 18 and 30 years old in good health and CMV-seropositive. The sequenced sample consisted of PBMCs. This chain connects TRBV6-1 to TRBJ1-1; no clear D. The CDR3 coding sequence is TGTGCCAGCAGTGTCGGGTTGGTCGGCACTGAAGCTTTCTTT. Translated: CASSVGLVGTEAFF.